This T cell receptor (beta chain) was documented in a study of cytomegalovirus exposure and HLA in healthy donors. Study results and caveats: Most likely, a cluster of highly shared sequence variants arose as a sequencing artifact. CMV serostatus was the only immune exposure information that was available.

As for this clone: Its antigen remains unknown.

PCR was performed using 60 Vbeta and 13 Jbeta primers. Per the authors' pipeline: There were about 88 million unique TCR beta chains by a later count, and some 10 million of them were shared. Repertoires were generated with immunoSEQ multiplex PCR, while TCRdb's copy carries only in-frame clones and drops some. That table furnishes V, J and clone size, whereas the DNA furnished D and trimming. The sample has some 150,000 clones, roughly 80% seen once. The length of the CDR3 is 19 residues. The V segment lost 1 base and the J segment 7 bases; nucleotides outside the gene matches: 18. Germline assignment: CDR1 KGHSH and CDR2 LQKENI.

Source material: PBMCs. This sequence joins TRBV18 and TRBJ2-1, with 8 bases that match TRBD2. The receptor was derived from a woman aged 50 to 65 in good health and CMV-seropositive. The CDR3 protein is CASSPLVLAGLGWRNEQFF. The CDR3 region has the DNA TGTGCCAGCTCACCACTTGTCCTAGCGGGCTTGGGTTGGAGAAATGAGCAGTTCTTC.